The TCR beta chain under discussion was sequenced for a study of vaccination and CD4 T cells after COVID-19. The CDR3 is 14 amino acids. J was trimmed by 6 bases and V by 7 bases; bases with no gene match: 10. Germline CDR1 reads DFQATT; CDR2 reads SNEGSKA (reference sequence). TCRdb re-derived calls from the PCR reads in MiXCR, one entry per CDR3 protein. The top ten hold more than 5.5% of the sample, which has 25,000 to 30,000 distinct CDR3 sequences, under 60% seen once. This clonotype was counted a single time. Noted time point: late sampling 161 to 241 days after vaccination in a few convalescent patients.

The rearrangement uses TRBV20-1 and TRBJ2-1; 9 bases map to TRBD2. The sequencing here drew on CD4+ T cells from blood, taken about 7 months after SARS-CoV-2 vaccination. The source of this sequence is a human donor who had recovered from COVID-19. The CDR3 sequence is CSGQPAGGINEQFF. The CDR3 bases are TGCAGTGGGCAACCTGCGGGAGGGATCAATGAGCAGTTCTTC.